Listed below are T cell receptor beta chains from one sample, sequenced in a study of breast tumors, draining lymph nodes, adjacent tissues. TCRdb reprocessed the multiplex PCR reads via MiXCR and lists one record per CDR3 protein. The table lists approximately 130,000 distinct CDR3 sequences, around 20% of them singletons. Sample: axillary lymph node tissue. The receptors were sampled from a female donor with breast cancer. Some clones in this sample may be carry-over from other donors' samples. Each CDR3 is given with its conserved first and last residue. D genes are given only for firm matches. Size is omitted from some rows. Given values are once, few, many or a class for expanded clones.

length	D	J	size	V	DNA	CDR3
17	TRBD2	TRBJ2-1	many	TRBV14	TGTGCCAGCAGCCAAGATACGGCAGGCGGGAGGTTCGATGAGCAGTTCTTC	CASSQDTAGGRFDEQFF
16	TRBD1	TRBJ2-3	many	TRBV12-3/TRBV12-4	TGTGCCAGCAGTTTTGGCAGGGGGCTTGGCACAGATACGCAGTATTTT	CASSFGRGLGTDTQYF
16	NA	TRBJ2-1	few	TRBV11-2	TGTGCCAGCAGCCAGACCTTCATGAGCTCCTACAATGAGCAGTTCTTC	CASSQTFMSSYNEQFF
14	NA	TRBJ2-3	many	TRBV2	TGTGCCAGCAGCCCCTCCACTACTAGTCGTGATCGGTATTTT	CASSPSTTSRDRYF
14	NA	TRBJ2-6	many	TRBV6-5	TGTGCCAGCAGTGTCTTCTCTGGGGCCAACGTCCTGACTTTC	CASSVFSGANVLTF
16	NA	TRBJ2-5	many	TRBV18	TGTGCCAGCTCACCCTCACGCAGGGAGTCCCAAGAGACCCAGTACTTC	CASSPSRRESQETQYF
15	TRBD1	TRBJ2-5	many	TRBV6-4	TGTGCCAGCAGTGACTCGGACAGGGCTGTGGAGACCCAGTACTTC	CASSDSDRAVETQYF
15	NA	TRBJ2-5	many	TRBV9	TGTGCCAGCAGCGTAGATCCGTCCGGGGTGTCGACCCAGTACTTC	CASSVDPSGVSTQYF
15	TRBD1	TRBJ2-2	many	TRBV12-3/TRBV12-4	TGTGCCAGCAGGCAGACAGGGGGAGACACCGGGGAGCTGTTTTTT	CASRQTGGDTGELFF
14	TRBD2	TRBJ2-3	many	TRBV20-1	TGCAGTGCTAGACAGCGGGAAGTCACAGATACGCAGTATTTT	CSARQREVTDTQYF
13	NA	TRBJ2-5	NA	TRBV20-1	TGCAGTGCTAGGGATAGCGGCCAAGGGACCCAGTACTTC	CSARDSGQGTQYF
15	TRBD1	TRBJ1-5	many	TRBV12-3/TRBV12-4	TGTGCCAGCAGGGCGGGGACAGGTGGGAATCAGCCCCAGCATTTT	CASRAGTGGNQPQHF
18	NA	TRBJ2-1	many	TRBV7-8	TGTGCCAGCAGCTTAAGGGTGGGGGCCGGGACACAGTACAATGAGCAGTTCTTC	CASSLRVGAGTQYNEQFF
13	TRBD1	TRBJ2-7	many	TRBV18	TGTGCCAGCTCACTCGGACAGGACTACGAGCAGTACTTC	CASSLGQDYEQYF
16	NA	TRBJ2-4	NA	TRBV28	TGTGCCAGCAGTGGACGGGACGGCCTAGCCAAAAACATTCAGTACTTC	CASSGRDGLAKNIQYF
15	TRBD2	TRBJ2-7	many	TRBV6-5	TGTGCCAGCAGTCCCCAGGTAGCGGGAGGTTACGAGCAGTACTTC	CASSPQVAGGYEQYF
13	NA	TRBJ1-5	NA	TRBV19	TGTGCCAGTAGTACTACCACACAGCAGCCCCAGCATTTT	CASSTTTQQPQHF
14	TRBD2	TRBJ2-1	many	TRBV30	TGTGCCGGGACTCTAGCGGGAGGGATGCGTGAGCAGTTCTTC	CAGTLAGGMREQFF
16	NA	TRBJ2-2	few	TRBV18	TGTGCCAGCTCACCCGACGGATCACCAGGCACCGGGGAGCTGTTTTTT	CASSPDGSPGTGELFF
13	NA	TRBJ1-3	many	TRBV10-3	TGTGCCATCGCAACCGACTCTGGAAACACCATATATTTT	CAIATDSGNTIYF
18	NA	TRBJ2-2	few	TRBV19	TGTGCCAGTAGTATTGTAGGACAGCGGTTCGCGAACACCGGGGAGCTGTTTTTT	CASSIVGQRFANTGELFF
16	TRBD1	TRBJ2-2	few	TRBV28	TGTGCCAGCAGCTGGACAGGGGGCGCGAACACCGGGGAGCTGTTTTTT	CASSWTGGANTGELFF
13	NA	TRBJ1-2	many	TRBV7-8	TGTGCCAGCAGGGACACCCGGGCCCTGGGCTACACCTTC	CASRDTRALGYTF
19	TRBD2	TRBJ2-3	many	TRBV6-1	TGTGCCAGCAGTGAAGGAAGGCTAGCGGGAGTCTCTGTCACAGATACGCAGTATTTT	CASSEGRLAGVSVTDTQYF
13	TRBD1	TRBJ1-2	NA	TRBV28	TGTGCCAGCAGTGTAGGACAGGAAAATGGCTACACCTTC	CASSVGQENGYTF
15	NA	TRBJ2-5	many	TRBV24-1	TGTGCCACCAGTGACCCGGGAACCACGGGAGAGACCCAGTACTTC	CATSDPGTTGETQYF
19	TRBD2	TRBJ2-2	many	TRBV7-6	TGTGCCAGCAGCCCCCGTCCCGGCGGGAGGGCCGCGAACACCGGGGAGCTGTTTTTT	CASSPRPGGRAANTGELFF
15	NA	TRBJ2-7	medium-sized	TRBV6-4	TGTGCCAGCAGTGACTCGTGGGGGAGCCCGTACGAGCAGTACTTC	CASSDSWGSPYEQYF
16	TRBD1	TRBJ2-5	many	TRBV7-2	TGTGCCAGCAGCTTGGTGGGCAGGGGGCGTGGGGAGACCCAGTACTTC	CASSLVGRGRGETQYF
17	TRBD1	TRBJ1-2	few	TRBV19	TGTGCCAGTAGTATAGATCTGGACAGGGCAAACCTCTATGGCTACACCTTC	CASSIDLDRANLYGYTF
14	TRBD2	TRBJ2-3	many	TRBV20-1	TGCAGTGCTAGAGGACTAGCGGGCACAGATACGCAGTATTTT	CSARGLAGTDTQYF
15	TRBD2	TRBJ2-1	many	TRBV7-3	TGTGCCAGCAGCTTAACGGCTAGCGGCTACAATGAGCAGTTCTTC	CASSLTASGYNEQFF